These 24 T cell receptor beta chains share one sample of origin, sequenced in a study of blood T cell repertoires in COVID-19. Clones were sequenced by immunoSEQ multiplex PCR, and TCRdb holds only the in-frame ones, with some missing. The sample holds about 300,000 clones, around nine tenths seen once. The sequenced sample consisted of peripheral blood. These receptors originate from a man aged 35-49 years with acute or convalescent COVID-19.

The chain combines TRBV9 with TRBJ2-4; TRBD1 matches at 7 bases. Germline assignment: CDR1 SGDLS and CDR2 YYNGEE. The CDR3 runs to 14 residues. J lost 8 bases, V lost 0 bases, and 5 bases had no gene match. Written as DNA, the CDR3 is TGTGCCAGCAGCGTAGAGGGGGCCGGGTACATTCAGTACTTC. This translates into CASSVEGAGYIQYF.

This chain connects TRBV19 to TRBJ1-6; no definite D call. Trimming left V 7 bases short and J 5 bases short, with 9 bases between. There are 13 residues in the CDR3. Per the germline V gene, CDR1 is LNHDA and CDR2 is SQIVND (reference sequence). The CDR3 here is CASKRANNSPLHF. The CDR3 DNA sequence: TGTGCCAGTAAGAGGGCGAATAATTCACCCCTCCACTTT.

The rearrangement joins TRBV7-8 to TRBJ2-1; TRBD2 is a possible D gene (5 bases). Germline loops: CDR1 SGHVS, CDR2 FQNEAQ. The CDR3 is 16 residues long. The V and J ends lost 1 base and 5 bases respectively, with 15 bases between them. DNA of the CDR3: TGTGCCAGCAGCTTAGGAGGGATAGGATACGACAATGAGCAGTTCTTC. It yields the protein CASSLGGIGYDNEQFF.

V and J are TRBV10-3 and TRBJ1-2; the D gene is possibly TRBD1 (5 bases). CDR1 is ENHRY and CDR2 is SYGVKD in the germline V gene. The CDR3 totals 15 residues. V dropped 8 bases and J dropped 1 base, with 17 bases sitting between them. CDR3 in amino acids: CAIYKVMGHNYGYTF. Here the CDR3 DNA reads TGTGCCATCTACAAGGTGATGGGGCATAACTATGGCTACACCTTC.

The J gene is TRBJ2-5, the V gene TRBV12-3 or TRBV12-4; no reliable D call. V was cut by 0 bases and J by 5 bases, with 7 bases left in between. The length of the CDR3 is 13 residues. CDR3 DNA sequence: TGTGCCAGCAGTTTAGCCCAGATGGAGACCCAGTACTTC. This gives the protein CASSLAQMETQYF.

The chain couples TRBV5-1 to TRBJ2-3; perhaps TRBD2 as D (6 bases). The V and J ends lost 4 bases and 2 bases respectively, with 14 bases between them. CDR1 is SGHRS and CDR2 is YFSETQ in the germline V gene. The length of the CDR3 is 15 residues. CDR3 DNA: TGCGCCAGCAGCAGGACGGGGGAACCCACAGATACGCAGTATTTT. It translates to CASSRTGEPTDTQYF.

The V and J genes are TRBV11-2 and TRBJ2-2; maybe TRBD1 (5 bases). This CDR3 has 16 amino acids. Germline loops: CDR1 SGHAT, CDR2 FQNNGV. V lost 6 bases to trimming and J lost 4 bases, with 18 bases between them. The CDR3 region is CASRRTGTSLTGELFF. The CDR3, as DNA: TGTGCCAGCAGGCGTACAGGAACAAGTCTCACCGGGGAGCTGTTTTTT.

V gene TRBV5-5 combines with J gene TRBJ2-1, with 9 nucleotides matching TRBD2. Germline CDR1 and CDR2: SGHKS and YYEKEE (reference sequence). With V trimmed by 3 bases and J by 10 bases, 17 bases remained unmatched. The CDR3 totals 17 residues. The CDR3 spells CASSSVLAGVARGEQFF. CDR3 nucleotide sequence: TGTGCCAGCAGCTCAGTTTTAGCGGGGGTAGCAAGAGGGGAGCAGTTCTTC. Full variable domain (missing parts from reference TRBV5-5 and TRBJ2-1): DAGVTQSPTHLIKTRGQQVTLRCSPISGHKSVSWYQQVLGQGPQFIFQYYEKEERGRGNFPDRFSARQFPNYSSELNVNALLLGDSALYLCASSSVLAGVARGEQFFGPGTRLTVL.

The chain employs TRBV7-8 and TRBJ2-7; D perhaps matches TRBD2 (6 bases). The V end was cut by 1 base, the J end by 0 bases, with 19 bases between. CDR1 is SGHVS and CDR2 is FQNEAQ in the germline V gene. The CDR3 sequence is 18 residues long. DNA for the CDR3: TGTGCCAGCAGCTTAGGGTTCCCTAGGGCCGGGAGCTCCTACGAGCAGTACTTC. This encodes CASSLGFPRAGSSYEQYF. The variable domain in full, with the rest retrieved from reference TRBV7-8 and TRBJ2-7, is GAGVSQSPRYKVAKRGQDVALRCDPISGHVSLFWYQQALGQGPEFLTYFQNEAQLDKSGLPSDRFFAERPEGSVSTLKIQRTQQEDSAVYLCASSLGFPRAGSSYEQYFGPGTRLTVT.

The genes are TRBV5-1 and TRBJ1-5; a weak D match, TRBD1 (6 bases). The CDR3 covers 14 residues. The ends were cut back, 8 bases at V and 6 bases at J, with 18 bases in the middle. Germline values: CDR1 SGHRS, CDR2 YFSETQ. The CDR3 spells CASSTGIEGQPQHF. The CDR3, as DNA: TGCGCCAGTAGTACAGGGATAGAGGGTCAGCCCCAGCATTTT.

This clone was picked up one time. The chain recombines TRBV5-5 with TRBJ2-3; a weak D match, TRBD1 (6 bases). The germline V gene has CDR1 SGHKS and CDR2 YYEKEE (reference sequence). This CDR3 comprises 14 residues. Trimming left V 2 bases short and J 3 bases short, with 10 bases between. DNA of the CDR3: TGTGCCAGCAGCTTACAGGGTCAGACAGATACGCAGTATTTT. This gives the protein CASSLQGQTDTQYF.

Concerning this clone itself: Other DNA sequences in the sample encode the same CDR3. V is TRBV5-1 and J is TRBJ1-3; 8 bases agree with TRBD1. V trimming: 5 bases; J trimming: 2 bases; junction bases outside the gene matches: 3. This CDR3 spans 14 amino acids. In germline, CDR1 is SGHRS, CDR2 YFSETQ. The CDR3 DNA reads as TGCGCCAGCAGTGAACAGGGGGCTGGAAACACCATATATTTT. The encoded protein is CASSEQGAGNTIYF.

V gene TRBV6-1 combines with J gene TRBJ1-2; a weak D match, TRBD1 (6 bases). V lost 0 bases to trimming and J lost 8 bases, with 16 bases between them. The germline V gene encodes CDR1 MNHNS and CDR2 SASEGT. The CDR3 runs to 15 residues. CDR3 in amino acids: CASSEAGGAMRGYTF. CDR3 DNA: TGTGCCAGCAGTGAAGCGGGGGGGGCTATGAGGGGCTACACCTTC.

This rearrangement joins TRBV11-2 to TRBJ2-1, with TRBD2 as a possible D gene (5 bases). CDR3 length: 15 amino acids. The V end was cut by 1 base, the J end by 3 bases, with 10 bases between. Germline-derived CDR1 and CDR2 are SGHAT and FQNNGV. CDR3 bases: TGTGCCAGCAGCTTAGCCGGGGAGCGCTACAATGAGCAGTTCTTC. Protein product: CASSLAGERYNEQFF. The full variable domain, rest sourced from reference TRBV11-2 and TRBJ2-1, is EAGVAQSPRYKIIEKRQSVAFWCNPISGHATLYWYQQILGQGPKLLIQFQNNGVVDDSQLPKDRFSAERLKGVDSTLKIQPAKLEDSAVYLCASSLAGERYNEQFFGPGTRLTVL.

The rearrangement joins TRBV12-5 to TRBJ2-3; 10 bases align to TRBD1. Germline CDR1 is LGHNT and CDR2 is FRNRAP. This CDR3 is 15 amino acids long. With 6 bases clipped from V and 3 bases from J, the junction kept 6 bases outside the gene matches. This chain's CDR3 is CASGRGTGETDTQYF. The CDR3 coding sequence is TGTGCTAGTGGCCGAGGGACAGGGGAAACAGATACGCAGTATTTT. Variable domain in full (rest from reference TRBV12-5 and TRBJ2-3): DARVTQTPRHKVTEMGQEVTMRCQPILGHNTVFWYRQTMMQGLELLAYFRNRAPLDDSGMPKDRFSAEMPDATLATLKIQPSEPRDSAVYFCASGRGTGETDTQYFGPGTRLTVL.

The rearrangement joins TRBV30 to TRBJ1-2, with D possibly TRBD1 on 5 matching bases. CDR3 length: 13 residues. Per germline, CDR1 GTSNPN and CDR2 SVGIG (reference sequence). The V end lost 7 bases, the J end lost 3 bases, and 15 bases lay between the germline ends. The CDR3 loop is CASHQGYDYGYTF. Here the CDR3 DNA reads TGTGCCTCTCATCAGGGATATGACTATGGCTACACCTTC. Full variable domain (missing parts from reference TRBV30 and TRBJ1-2): SQTIHQWPATLVQPVGSPLSLECTVEGTSNPNLYWYRQAAGRGLQLLFYSVGIGQISSEVPQNLSASRPQDRQFILSSKKLLLSDSGFYLCASHQGYDYGYTFGSGTRLTVV.

The sample holds one count of this clone. The CDR3 reads CASSQAMREAGNTIYF. CDR3 nucleotides: TGTGCCAGCAGCCAAGCTATGAGGGAGGCAGGAAACACCATATATTTT. This chain links TRBV4-2 with TRBJ1-3; no clear D. The CDR3 has 16 amino acids. V gave up 1 base and J gave up 4 bases, with 14 bases separating them. Germline values: CDR1 LGHNA, CDR2 YNFKEQ.

The chain is built from TRBV5-1 and TRBJ1-5; 9 bases fit TRBD1. Germline CDR1 and CDR2: SGHRS and YFSETQ. The junction had 6 bases not matched to a gene; V was cut back by 4 bases and J by 4 bases. This CDR3 spans 15 amino acids. DNA for the CDR3: TGCGCCAGCAGCCCGGGTGGGACAGGGAATCAGCCCCAGCATTTT. Translation: CASSPGGTGNQPQHF.

The chain employs TRBV11-2 and TRBJ2-2; no firm D call. Between the trimmed V and J ends, which lost 5 bases and 0 bases, there was a span of 7 bases. Germline V gives CDR1 SGHAT, CDR2 FQNNGV. This CDR3 has 14 residues. The CDR3 DNA follows: TGTGCCAGCAGCGCTAACTCGAACACCGGGGAGCTGTTTTTT. Translating gives CASSANSNTGELFF.

This sequence joins TRBV3-1 (or the pseudogene TRBV3-2) and TRBJ2-3; TRBD2 is a possible D gene (6 bases). Trimming took 4 bases from V and 0 from J, leaving 17 bases between them. The CDR3 consists of 17 residues. Germline values: CDR1 LGHDT, CDR2 YNNKEL (reference sequence). CDR3: CASSRIVGRISTDTQYF. In DNA, the CDR3 is TGTGCCAGCAGCCGAATCGTAGGGAGGATTAGCACAGATACGCAGTATTTT.

As concerns this clone: At one boundary the junction diverges from the germline segment, which might be a read error. The chain employs TRBV19 and TRBJ2-3; the D is unclear. The CDR3 sequence is 13 residues long. Germline loops: CDR1 LNHDA, CDR2 SQIVND (reference sequence). The CDR3 bases are TGTGCCACCCGCGGAAGTTTCACACATACGCAGTATTTT. This encodes CATRGSFTHTQYF.

About this clone itself: The same CDR3 can be traced to other DNA sequences in this sample. The genes are TRBV2 and TRBJ1-3; D call uncertain. CDR3 length: 12 residues. Germline lookup yields CDR1 SNHLY and CDR2 FYNNEI. V lost 2 bases and J 4 bases, leaving 3 bases between the germline ends. CDR3 protein: CASSEQGNTIYF. In DNA, the CDR3 is TGTGCCAGCAGTGAACAGGGAAACACCATATATTTT.

This clone has only a few counts. The rearrangement uses TRBV7-9 and TRBJ1-3; no clear D gene. CDR3 length: 13 amino acids. V dropped 4 bases and J dropped 6 bases, with 10 bases sitting between them. Germline V gives CDR1 SEHNR, CDR2 FQNEAQ (reference sequence). The CDR3 loop reads CASSSDWSNTIYF. CDR3 DNA: TGTGCCAGCAGCTCCGACTGGTCAAACACCATATATTTT. Drawing the rest from reference TRBV7-9 and TRBJ1-3, the complete variable domain is DTGVSQNPRHKITKRGQNVTFRCDPISEHNRLYWYRQTLGQGPEFLTYFQNEAQLEKSRLLSDRFSAERPKGSFSTLEIQRTEQGDSAMYLCASSSDWSNTIYFGEGSWLTVV.

The chain recombines TRBV3-1 (or the pseudogene TRBV3-2) with TRBJ2-3, with a weak D call TRBD1 (5 bases). The ends were cut back, 4 bases at V and 0 bases at J, with 11 bases in the middle. The CDR3 consists of 15 residues. CDR1 and CDR2 (germline): LGHDT, YNNKEL (reference sequence). This CDR3 is CASSPQGASTDTQYF. The CDR3 region has the DNA TGTGCCAGCAGCCCGCAGGGTGCTAGCACAGATACGCAGTATTTT.